The 23 T cell receptor beta chains below were found in one sample sequenced in a study of long-term antiretroviral therapy in people with HIV. They ran version v3.0 of the immunoSEQ assay at survey level. Sequenced by immunoSEQ multiplex PCR; TCRdb stores in-frame clones only, minus some. The sample contains more than 20,000 clones, 82% of which appear only once. The starting material was unsorted PBMCs, obtained approximately 2.5 years after starting antiretroviral therapy. Receptor source: a man aged 35 to 55 with HIV.

This sequence joins TRBV7-3 and TRBJ2-1; TRBD2 agrees at 8 bases. Losses at the gene ends were 1 base for V and 5 bases for J; bases not matched to a gene: 10. Looked up from germline, CDR1 is SGHTA and CDR2 is FQGTGA. This CDR3 comprises 17 residues. CDR3 sequence (DNA): TGTGCCAGCAGCTTAAGTATAGGGATAGCGGGGAACAATGAGCAGTTCTTC. Translated, it gives CASSLSIGIAGNNEQFF.

J is TRBJ1-5 and V is TRBV4-2; D call uncertain. Trimming cost V 2 bases and J 0 bases, with 5 bases left between them. CDR3 length equals 14 residues. Germline CDR1 LGHNA, CDR2 YNFKEQ. Here the CDR3 reads CASSQSGSNQPQHF. The CDR3, as DNA: TGTGCCAGCAGCCAATCTGGTAGCAATCAGCCCCAGCATTTT.

The chain joins TRBV18 to TRBJ1-1; 9 nucleotides agree with TRBD1. The CDR3 covers 15 residues. V lost 3 bases to trimming and J lost 1 base; unmatched junction nucleotides: 3. CDR1 is KGHSH and CDR2 is LQKENI in the germline V gene. The CDR3 region has the DNA TGTGCCAGCTCACCGCGGGGACAGGGGAACACTGAAGCTTTCTTT. This encodes CASSPRGQGNTEAFF. Full variable domain (missing parts from reference TRBV18 and TRBJ1-1): NAGVMQNPRHLVRRRGQEARLRCSPMKGHSHVYWYRQLPEEGLKFMVYLQKENIIDESGMPKERFSAEFPKEGPSILRIQQVVRGDSAAYFCASSPRGQGNTEAFFGQGTRLTVV.

The chain recombines TRBV19 with TRBJ2-1, with TRBD2 identical over 12 bases. V dropped 8 bases and J dropped 4; count of bases not matched to a gene: 9. This CDR3 has 16 amino acids. In germline, CDR1 is LNHDA, CDR2 SQIVND (reference sequence). Written as DNA, the CDR3 is TGTGCCAGTGGCCTCCGGACTAGCGGGGCATACAATGAGCAGTTCTTC. Encoded protein: CASGLRTSGAYNEQFF.

The V and J genes are TRBV27 and TRBJ1-3, with 7 bases that match TRBD1. CDR1 and CDR2 from the germline V gene are MNHEY and SMNVEV (reference sequence). This CDR3 comprises 14 residues. V was pared by 7 bases and J by 3 bases, with 6 bases of the junction left unmatched. CDR3 protein: CASTPGQLGNTIYF. The CDR3 DNA reads as TGTGCCAGCACCCCGGGACAGCTTGGAAACACCATATATTTT.

The chain links TRBV27 to TRBJ2-5; D is undetermined. Germline CDR1 and CDR2: MNHEY and SMNVEV (reference sequence). This CDR3 region has 13 residues. The V end lost 3 bases, the J end lost 2 bases, and 7 bases lay between the germline ends. CDR3 in amino acids: CASSFRSQETQYF. CDR3 nucleotides: TGTGCCAGCAGTTTCCGTTCGCAAGAGACCCAGTACTTC.

The gene calls are TRBV10-2 and TRBJ1-1; D remains unclear. The CDR3 totals 12 residues. CDR1 is WSHSY and CDR2 is SAAADI in the germline V gene. Trimming took 6 bases from V and 0 from J, leaving 5 bases between them. This CDR3 is CASSLMNTEAFF. The CDR3 bases are TGCGCCAGCAGCCTAATGAACACTGAAGCTTTCTTT.

The chain has TRBV29-1 and TRBJ2-1; D unclear. The germline V gene has CDR1 SQVTM and CDR2 ANQGSEA. This CDR3 contains 11 residues. V lost 3 bases and J lost 10, with 10 bases in between. The CDR3, as DNA: TGCAGCGTTGAGTCCGGGCGGGAGCAGTTCTTC. Translated, it gives CSVESGREQFF.

J is TRBJ2-7 and V is TRBV19; the match to TRBD2 covers 8 bases. This CDR3 is built from 16 residues. Looked up from germline, CDR1 is LNHDA and CDR2 is SQIVND (reference sequence). The ends lost 1 base at V and 6 bases at J; junction bases unmatched: 11. CDR3 region: CASSIGPAGVSIEQYF. Written as DNA, the CDR3 is TGTGCCAGTAGTATAGGCCCAGCGGGAGTGTCGATCGAGCAGTACTTC.

This chain connects TRBV19 to TRBJ2-7, with TRBD2 matching 7 bases. V trimming: 3 bases; J trimming: 1 base; junction bases outside the gene matches: 6. Germline loops: CDR1 LNHDA, CDR2 SQIVND (reference sequence). The CDR3 has 15 residues. CDR3 nucleotide sequence: TGTGCCAGTAGTATGCGGGGGTTGGGGTCCTACGAGCAGTACTTC. It specifies CASSMRGLGSYEQYF.

In this sample, this clone turned up once. The chain joins TRBV25-1 to TRBJ1-1; the match to TRBD1 covers 7 bases. With V trimmed by 4 bases and J by 6 bases, 11 bases remained unmatched. The length of the CDR3 is 15 residues. The germline CDR1 and CDR2 sequences are MGHDK and SYGVNS. This CDR3 is CASSASRGQGAEAFF. The CDR3 DNA reads TGTGCCAGCAGTGCCTCCCGGGGCCAGGGGGCTGAAGCTTTCTTT.

The chain combines TRBV11-2 with TRBJ1-1; tentative D call: TRBD1 (5 bases). There are 15 residues in the CDR3. Germline CDR1 and CDR2: SGHAT and FQNNGV. Trimming took 5 bases from V and 4 from J, leaving 17 bases between them. The CDR3 DNA reads TGTGCCAGCAGCCCGGGGGGGGGAGGGTTCACTGAAGCTTTCTTT. Translation: CASSPGGGGFTEAFF. The full variable domain, its missing parts supplied by reference TRBV11-2 and TRBJ1-1, is EAGVAQSPRYKIIEKRQSVAFWCNPISGHATLYWYQQILGQGPKLLIQFQNNGVVDDSQLPKDRFSAERLKGVDSTLKIQPAKLEDSAVYLCASSPGGGGFTEAFFGQGTRLTVV.

This sequence joins TRBV5-5 and TRBJ1-1; D gene ambiguous. The CDR3 spans 13 residues. V dropped 0 bases and J dropped 4 bases, with 7 bases sitting between them. Germline values: CDR1 SGHKS, CDR2 YYEKEE (reference sequence). The CDR3 DNA sequence: TGTGCCAGCAGCTTGGGGTATGCCACTGAAGCTTTCTTT. Translated: CASSLGYATEAFF.

V usage is TRBV28 and J usage is TRBJ1-1; a weak D match, TRBD1 (5 bases). The germline V and J ends were trimmed by 6 bases and 3 bases, with 5 bases remaining between them. The CDR3 has 11 residues. The germline V gene has CDR1 MDHEN and CDR2 SYDVKM. Here the CDR3 reads CASSRDTEAFF. The DNA for the CDR3 is TGTGCCAGCAGCAGGGACACTGAAGCTTTCTTT.

The gene calls are TRBV14 and TRBJ1-1; 9 positions match TRBD1. Germline CDR1 is SGHDN and CDR2 is FVKESK. Germline trimming cut 5 bases from V and 1 base from J; bases unmatched to any gene: 14. This CDR3 is 18 amino acids long. CDR3 DNA sequence: TGTGCCAGCAGCTCGGACAGGGGCCCCACTAGGTCGAACACTGAAGCTTTCTTT. Protein sequence: CASSSDRGPTRSNTEAFF.

J is TRBJ1-2 and V is TRBV6-5; D might be TRBD1 (6 bases). The CDR3 covers 13 residues. Germline CDR1 is MNHEY and CDR2 is SVGAGI. Trimming removed 6 bases from V and 8 bases from J, with 16 bases in between. The CDR3: CASRPDRTAGYTF. CDR3 bases: TGTGCCAGCAGACCAGACAGGACTGCAGGCTACACCTTC.

The rearrangement joins TRBV5-1 to TRBJ2-3; 8 bases match TRBD2. Losses at the gene ends were 5 bases for V and 6 bases for J; bases not matched to a gene: 11. Per the germline V gene, CDR1 is SGHRS and CDR2 is YFSETQ. The CDR3 is made up of 15 amino acids. CDR3 sequence: CASRVGGGLADTQYF. The CDR3 DNA is TGCGCCAGCAGGGTCGGCGGGGGGCTAGCCGATACGCAGTATTTT. The entire variable domain, with the rest obtained from reference TRBV5-1 and TRBJ2-3, is as follows: KAGVTQTPRYLIKTRGQQVTLSCSPISGHRSVSWYQQTPGQGLQFLFEYFSETQRNKGNFPGRFSGRQFSNSRSEMNVSTLELGDSALYLCASRVGGGLADTQYFGPGTRLTVL.

J is TRBJ2-2 and V is TRBV11-1; 7 bases are shared with TRBD1. With V trimmed by 6 bases and J by 4 bases, 17 bases remained unmatched. Germline V gives CDR1 SGHAT, CDR2 FQDESV (reference sequence). The CDR3 consists of 18 residues. For the CDR3, the DNA is TGTGCCAGCAGGTTTCGTTGGGACAGCCCCGATGGCACCGGGGAGCTGTTTTTT. It yields the protein CASRFRWDSPDGTGELFF. The complete variable domain, with remaining parts taken from reference TRBV11-1 and TRBJ2-2, reads EAEVAQSPRYKITEKSQAVAFWCDPISGHATLYWYRQILGQGPELLVQFQDESVVDDSQLPKDRFSAERLKGVDSTLKIQPAELGDSAMYLCASRFRWDSPDGTGELFFGEGSRLTVL.

This sequence joins TRBV7-9 and TRBJ2-5; D might be TRBD1 or TRBD2, each matching 5 bases. The CDR3 consists of 11 residues. CDR1 and CDR2 from the germline V gene are SEHNR and FQNEAQ (reference sequence). V was trimmed by 8 bases and J by 1 base, leaving 5 bases between them. The CDR3 DNA sequence: TGTGCCAGCGGGGGCCAAGAGACCCAGTACTTC. Translating it yields CASGGQETQYF.

In this sample, this clone turned up once. This chain connects TRBV19 to TRBJ1-1; D perhaps matches TRBD1 (5 bases). This CDR3 has 12 amino acids. Germline CDR1 is LNHDA and CDR2 is SQIVND (reference sequence). Trimming took 6 bases from V and 11 from J, leaving 16 bases between them. CDR3 bases: TGTGCCAGTAGCCCTGGCGGGGGAGTTGCTTTCTTT. Amino acids: CASSPGGGVAFF.

The chain carries TRBV6-6 and TRBJ1-4; weak D call: TRBD1 (5 bases). The ends were cut back, 2 bases at V and 12 bases at J, with 13 bases in the middle. CDR3 length: 13 amino acids. The germline gives CDR1 MNHNY, CDR2 SVGAGI (reference sequence). CDR3 loop: CASSYLPQAELFF. The CDR3 DNA reads TGTGCCAGCAGTTACCTCCCACAGGCAGAACTGTTTTTT.

The rearrangement joins TRBV19 to TRBJ1-1; a weak D match, TRBD1 (5 bases). This CDR3 has 14 amino acids. Trimming removed 3 bases at V and 2 bases at J, with 10 bases between. Germline V gene data show CDR1 as LNHDA and CDR2 as SQIVND (reference sequence). The CDR3 coding sequence is TGTGCCAGTAGTATTTCAGGGCCCAACACTGAAGCTTTCTTT. Translated: CASSISGPNTEAFF.

The rearrangement uses TRBV19 and TRBJ2-2; D may be TRBD2 (5 bases). V dropped 6 bases and J dropped 2 bases, with 7 bases sitting between them. The CDR3 is made up of 13 amino acids. CDR1 is LNHDA, CDR2 SQIVND, per germline (reference sequence). For the CDR3, the DNA is TGTGCCAGTAGAACGGGAAACACCGGGGAGCTGTTTTTT. This sequence encodes CASRTGNTGELFF. Full variable domain (outside the CDR3, taken from reference TRBV19 and TRBJ2-2): DGGITQSPKYLFRKEGQNVTLSCEQNLNHDAMYWYRQDPGQGLRLIYYSQIVNDFQKGDIAEGYSVSREKKESFPLTVTSAQKNPTAFYLCASRTGNTGELFFGEGSRLTVL.